The present entry profiles one TCR beta chain with its context. Its antigen is unidentified. The data derive from a study of T cell responses to AZD1222 COVID-19 vaccine. Clones were read by immunoSEQ multiplex PCR, and TCRdb kept only the in-frame ones, dropping some. The sample lists some 170,000 clones, more than 85% seen once, with over 1.5% in the top ten. Study observations and caveats: Seropositive at baseline were only a handful of AZD1222 recipients.

Germline CDR1 reads SGHRS; CDR2 reads YFSETQ. The CDR3 is made up of 13 amino acids. V gave up 0 bases and J gave up 10 bases, with 13 bases separating them. This clonotype was sampled from an adult who received the AZD1222 COVID-19 vaccine. The specimen was peripheral blood, collected 28 days after the second AZD1222 dose. The rearrangement uses TRBV5-1 and TRBJ1-1; D may be TRBD1 (6 bases). The DNA of the CDR3 is TGCGCCAGCAGCTTGGGGGGGCCAGGTCTAGCTTTCTTT. The encoded protein is CASSLGGPGLAFF. The full variable domain, in which reference TRBV5-1 and TRBJ1-1 provide the parts outside the CDR3, is KAGVTQTPRYLIKTRGQQVTLSCSPISGHRSVSWYQQTPGQGLQFLFEYFSETQRNKGNFPGRFSGRQFSNSRSEMNVSTLELGDSALYLCASSLGGPGLAFFGQGTRLTVV.